What follows are 12 T cell receptor beta chains derived from one specimen sequenced in a study of blood T cells in healthy people across ages. Through a sample-barcoded 5' primer and a J-beta primer mix, a second PCR was run for 7 to 11 cycles. TCRdb reanalysed the 5' RACE reads using MiXCR and keeps one entry per CDR3 protein. The sample comprises 1.5 million to 2 million distinct CDR3 sequences, just under 50% of which are singletons, and around 2.1% rests with the top ten. Specimen: blood. The receptors originated from a woman aged 40-49 years in good health.

The chain links TRBV7-2 to TRBJ2-3, with D possibly being TRBD1 (6 bases). With 4 bases removed from V and 3 bases from J, the gap between germline ends came to 11 bases. The CDR3 consists of 14 residues. CDR1 is SGHTA and CDR2 is FQGNSA in the germline V gene. The CDR3 nucleotides are TGTGCCAGCAGCTCAGGGGATCAGACAGATACGCAGTATTTT. It translates to CASSSGDQTDTQYF.

Points on this clonotype: One end of the junction fails to match germline, which may point to a read error. This chain connects TRBV9 to TRBJ1-6; no firm D call. CDR1 SGDLS and CDR2 YYNGEE come from the germline V gene. The CDR3 spans 13 residues. The DNA of the CDR3 is TGTGCCTGCAGCGTAAGGTCCGATTCACCCCTCCACTTT. This gives the protein CACSVRSDSPLHF.

Only one count was recorded for this clonotype. The chain's CDR3 is CASSFGGLKSGELFF. As DNA, the CDR3 is TGTGCCAGCAGTTTTGGGGGGCTTAAATCCGGGGAGCTGTTTTTT. The rearrangement links TRBV6-2 or TRBV6-3 to TRBJ2-2; D could derive from TRBD1 or TRBD2 (6 bases each). Trimming removed 4 bases at V and 6 bases at J, with 15 bases between. This CDR3 comprises 15 residues. Germline assignment: CDR1 MNHEY and CDR2 SVGEGT.

This clonotype has more than one count but fewer than ten. The chain joins TRBV3-1 to TRBJ2-1; D is uncertain. This CDR3 is 16 amino acids long. CDR1 and CDR2 (germline): LGHDT, YNNKEL (reference sequence). Trimming cost V 1 base and J 7 bases, with 17 bases left between them. DNA of the CDR3: TGTGCCAGCAGCCAAGTTAAGTCCTGGAAAGGTAATGAGCAGTTCTTC. This codes for CASSQVKSWKGNEQFF.

Only a few counts were recorded for this clonotype. The J gene is TRBJ2-7, the V gene TRBV6-5; 7 bases are a match to TRBD1. The V segment lost 5 bases and the J segment 1 base; nucleotides outside the gene matches: 11. Germline V gene lookup returns CDR1 MNHEY and CDR2 SVGAGI. This CDR3 spans 16 amino acids. CDR3 sequence: CASSNSPGGGSYEQYF. The DNA for the CDR3 is TGTGCCAGCAGTAACAGCCCAGGGGGTGGTTCCTACGAGCAGTACTTC.

The rearrangement links TRBV6-2 or TRBV6-3 to TRBJ2-3; 9 bases align to TRBD1. This CDR3 has 16 amino acids. After removal of 0 bases from V and 2 bases from J, the junction contained 3 bases not matched to a gene. Germline V lookup: CDR1 MNHEY, CDR2 SVGEGT. In nucleotides, the CDR3 is TGTGCCAGCAGTTACTCTCGGGACAGGGCCACAGATACGCAGTATTTT. Protein: CASSYSRDRATDTQYF.

The chain joins TRBV7-9 to TRBJ1-4; D gene uncertain. The CDR3 is made up of 12 amino acids. V was clipped by 5 bases and J by 8 bases, with 9 bases between them. Germline assignment: CDR1 SEHNR and CDR2 FQNEAQ (reference sequence). Here the CDR3 reads CASSHILEKLFF. Here the CDR3 DNA reads TGTGCCAGCAGCCACATCCTGGAAAAACTGTTTTTT.

This sequence joins TRBV4-1 and TRBJ1-5; D is possibly TRBD1 (6 bases). V was shortened by 2 bases and J by 3 bases, with 11 bases between the two germline ends. Germline lookup yields CDR1 MGHRA and CDR2 YSYEKL. This CDR3 is 15 amino acids long. Here the CDR3 reads CASSQMTGLNQPQHF. CDR3 nucleotide sequence: TGCGCCAGCAGCCAAATGACAGGCCTCAATCAGCCCCAGCATTTT.

The CDR3: CASSLAEGFQETQYF. The CDR3 coding sequence is TGTGCCAGCAGCTTAGCTGAGGGGTTCCAAGAGACCCAGTACTTC. The J gene is TRBJ2-5, the V gene TRBV11-2, with D tentatively TRBD1 or TRBD2 (5 bases each). V was trimmed by 1 base and J by 1 base, leaving 10 bases between them. Germline CDR1 is SGHAT and CDR2 is FQNNGV. This CDR3 contains 15 residues.

The chain recombines TRBV2 with TRBJ2-1; 10 nucleotides match TRBD1. The length of the CDR3 is 14 residues. Germline CDR1 reads SNHLY; CDR2 reads FYNNEI. V lost 7 bases, J lost 5 bases, and 5 bases stayed unmatched. CDR3 loop: CASIGTGADNEQFF. In DNA form, the CDR3 reads TGTGCCAGCATAGGGACAGGGGCCGACAATGAGCAGTTCTTC.

The V gene is TRBV5-1, the J gene TRBJ2-3; D possibly corresponds to TRBD1 (6 bases). The V end was cut by 1 base, the J end by 0 bases, with 15 bases between. The CDR3 has 17 residues. CDR1 is SGHRS, CDR2 YFSETQ, per germline. This CDR3 reads CASSLLRDTTSTDTQYF. The CDR3 DNA sequence: TGCGCCAGCAGCTTGCTCCGGGACACAACTAGCACAGATACGCAGTATTTT.

J is TRBJ2-3 and V is TRBV5-1; TRBD2 matches at 16 bases. V shed 3 bases and J 4 bases; nucleotides not matched to a gene: 5. Germline CDR1 is SGHRS and CDR2 is YFSETQ. CDR3 size: 17 residues. CDR3 region: CASSSRGLAGGPDTQYF. The CDR3, as DNA: TGCGCCAGCAGCTCCAGGGGACTAGCGGGGGGGCCAGATACGCAGTATTTT.